This T cell receptor (beta chain) was captured in a study of blood T cells in healthy people across ages. Regarding the study as a whole: TCR beta diversity per million T cells fell roughly linearly with age. Strong correlation was found linking TCR beta diversity to naive T cell percentage.

Primers used in a second PCR of about 7 to 11 cycles were a sample-barcoded 5' primer and a J-beta primer mix. TCRdb re-derived calls from the 5' RACE reads in MiXCR, one entry per CDR3 protein. The sample yields under 700,000 distinct CDR3 sequences, nearly 25% seen once. In the case of this clonotype: Its antigen is currently unknown.

Another study also made use of these data, one on T cells of mothers and their children. That investigation notes: Every mother supplied over 9 million TCR beta CDR3 reads and every child around 3 million.

Sequenced material: blood. This sequence was found in a boy aged 5-17 years in good health.

The CDR3 nucleotides read TGTGCCAGCAGTTACTCCTTAGCTAGCACAGATACGCAGTATTTT. This gives the protein CASSYSLASTDTQYF. The rearrangement uses TRBV6-5 and TRBJ2-3, with D hard to call. This CDR3 is 15 amino acids long. Germline V lookup: CDR1 MNHEY, CDR2 SVGAGI. The V gene lost 0 bases and the J gene lost 0 bases, with 7 bases spanning the gap.